This T cell receptor (beta chain) was identified in a study of cytomegalovirus exposure and HLA in healthy donors. The study's findings and limits: A later analysis appeared to link common viral pathogens to several of the most significant clusters. In a later analysis, specific HLA alleles were associated with 15,000 to 20,000 TCR beta sequences at a 0.05 false discovery rate. Fewer N-insertions than the roughly 670-donor mean were reportedly shown by an Asian-associated ancestry cluster in a later analysis. Reports indicated that the classifier achieved high specificity and sensitivity in diagnosing cytomegalovirus status.

The V gene end was trimmed by 8 bases and the J gene end by 1 base; junction bases not matched to a gene: 4. Germline CDR1 reads MNHNS; CDR2 reads SASEGT. The CDR3 length is 13 residues. Notes on this clone: What it binds is not known.

Primers included in the PCR were 60 Vbeta and 13 Jbeta primers. Assay used: immunoSEQ multiplex PCR; TCRdb lists only in-frame clones, some missing. This table holds just under 80,000 clones. The sample taken for sequencing was PBMCs. The V call is TRBV6-1, the J call TRBJ2-7; 8 bases map to TRBD2. The receptor was derived from a man between 18 and 35 years old in good health and CMV-seropositive. DNA for the CDR3: TGTGCCAGCCATCGGGGGGGGTCCTACGAGCAGTACTTC. It is translated as CASHRGGSYEQYF.